Shown below are 19 T cell receptor beta chains from a single sample sequenced in a study of cytomegalovirus exposure and HLA in healthy donors. The PCR ran on 60 Vbeta and 13 Jbeta primers. Data came from immunoSEQ multiplex PCR; TCRdb stores just in-frame clones and leaves some out. The table includes a few hundred thousand clones, 80% to 90% detected once. The sequenced sample was PBMCs. The receptors originated from a man aged 30 to 39 in good health and CMV-seronegative.

This clone was counted a single time. The genes are TRBV6-1 and TRBJ1-6; D gene unclear. V lost 3 bases, J lost 4 bases, and 10 bases lay in between. Germline V gives CDR1 MNHNS, CDR2 SASEGT. The CDR3 extends over 15 amino acids. CDR3 sequence reads: CASSDNRGYNSPLHF. Here the CDR3 DNA reads TGTGCCAGCAGTGACAATCGGGGTTATAATTCACCCCTCCACTTT.

The chain uses TRBV2 and TRBJ2-5; D may be TRBD2 (5 bases). Germline V gene sequence: CDR1 SNHLY, CDR2 FYNNEI. This CDR3 is built from 14 residues. Trimming took 7 bases from V and 3 from J, leaving 15 bases between them. This CDR3 is CASTRGLLKETQYF. CDR3 in DNA: TGTGCCAGCACCAGAGGACTCTTAAAAGAGACCCAGTACTTC.

The genes are TRBV5-5 and TRBJ2-5; the D gene is possibly TRBD1 (6 bases). The CDR3 length is 15 residues. The ends were cut back, 9 bases at V and 5 bases at J, with 23 bases in the middle. Germline loops: CDR1 SGHKS, CDR2 YYEKEE (reference sequence). The CDR3, as DNA: TGTGCCACCAGTTTCCAGGGGACGGAGTGGGAGACCCAGTACTTC. Encoded protein: CATSFQGTEWETQYF.

This clone occurred a few times. CDR3 sequence: CASSEALGYTF. Written as DNA, the CDR3 is TGTGCCAGCAGTGAAGCCCTTGGCTACACCTTC. This chain joins TRBV6-1 and TRBJ1-2; no reliable D call. The CDR3 totals 11 residues. V lost 0 bases to trimming and J lost 7 bases, with 3 bases between them. The germline V gene has CDR1 MNHNS and CDR2 SASEGT.

The chain is built from TRBV6-1 and TRBJ2-5, with 7 bases identical to TRBD1. The V segment lost 6 bases and the J segment 1 base; nucleotides outside the gene matches: 8. The CDR3 is made up of 15 amino acids. Germline values: CDR1 MNHNS, CDR2 SASEGT. CDR3 residues: CASRTGTVFQETQYF. The DNA for the CDR3 is TGTGCCAGCAGGACCGGGACAGTTTTCCAAGAGACCCAGTACTTC.

This chain links TRBV6-5 with TRBJ2-7, with 7 bases matching TRBD1. After removal of 7 bases from V and 6 bases from J, the junction contained 12 bases not matched to a gene. Germline assignment: CDR1 MNHEY and CDR2 SVGAGI. The CDR3 is 14 residues long. The CDR3 protein is CASKPRDRAGEQYF. CDR3 sequence (DNA): TGTGCCAGCAAACCCCGAGACAGGGCGGGCGAGCAGTACTTC.

The J gene is TRBJ1-3, the V gene TRBV7-6, with D possibly being TRBD1 (6 bases). The V and J ends lost 5 bases and 0 bases respectively, with 20 bases between them. The CDR3 has 18 amino acids. From germline, CDR1 is SGHVS and CDR2 FNYEAQ. The CDR3 region is CASSRGAGALNSGNTIYF. In DNA, the CDR3 is TGTGCCAGCAGCCGAGGGGCAGGGGCATTAAACTCTGGAAACACCATATATTTT.

J is TRBJ2-7 and V is TRBV4-1; TRBD2 matches at 7 bases. The junction had 5 bases not matched to a gene; V was cut back by 0 bases and J by 0 bases. The germline CDR1 and CDR2 sequences are MGHRA and YSYEKL. CDR3 size: 16 residues. CDR3 bases: TGCGCCAGCAGCCAAGAGGGACTACGCCACTCCTACGAGCAGTACTTC. This codes for CASSQEGLRHSYEQYF.

The CDR3 nucleotides read TGTGCCAGCAGCTTCACGGGGGTAAACAATGAGCAGTTCTTC. Translation gives CASSFTGVNNEQFF. The chain couples TRBV7-3 to TRBJ2-1, with D possibly being TRBD2 (6 bases). Germline V gene sequence: CDR1 SGHTA, CDR2 FQGTGA. The CDR3 has 14 residues. V dropped 3 bases and J dropped 5 bases, with 11 bases sitting between them.

The chain couples TRBV18 to TRBJ2-1, with 10 bases aligning to TRBD2. J gave up 4 bases and V 2 bases, and 11 bases lay outside the gene matches. Germline-derived CDR1 and CDR2 are KGHSH and LQKENI. The CDR3 totals 18 residues. The CDR3 coding sequence is TGTGCCAGCTCACCAAGCTTACTAGCGGGGTCACTGTACAATGAGCAGTTCTTC. Translation: CASSPSLLAGSLYNEQFF.

This sequence joins TRBV5-6 and TRBJ2-7; 8 bases fit TRBD1. Per germline, CDR1 SGHDT and CDR2 YYEEEE. The V gene end was trimmed by 4 bases and the J gene end by 6 bases; junction bases not matched to a gene: 6. This CDR3 has 13 amino acids. This chain's CDR3 is CASSMPGGFEQYF. CDR3 sequence (DNA): TGTGCCAGCAGCATGCCAGGGGGCTTCGAGCAGTACTTC.

Only a few counts were recorded for this clone. This rearrangement joins TRBV29-1 to TRBJ1-4; a possible D gene is TRBD1 (5 bases). Trimming shortened V by 4 bases and J by 10 bases, and 10 bases separated the two germline ends. Germline V lookup: CDR1 SQVTM, CDR2 ANQGSEA. CDR3 length: 11 amino acids. CDR3 sequence: CSVVGGGKLFF. The CDR3 DNA reads as TGCAGCGTTGTGGGCGGGGGAAAACTGTTTTTT.

The CDR3 DNA follows: TGTGCCAGCAGACCAGCCAGGGGACAGGGTTATGGCTACACCTTC. This translates into CASRPARGQGYGYTF. The chain joins TRBV28 to TRBJ1-2; 9 bases are a match to TRBD1. The CDR3 has 15 amino acids. The trim removed 6 bases at V and 5 bases at J, leaving 10 bases unmatched. Germline CDR1 reads MDHEN; CDR2 reads SYDVKM.

The chain links TRBV7-3 to TRBJ2-2, with 8 bases fitting TRBD1. Looked up from germline, CDR1 is SGHTA and CDR2 is FQGTGA. This CDR3 is built from 15 residues. V shed 1 base and J 7 bases; nucleotides not matched to a gene: 5. The CDR3 region has the DNA TGTGCCAGCAGCTTAAATTTGGGGACAGGCGGGGAGCTGTTTTTT. Amino acids: CASSLNLGTGGELFF.

There are a few counts of this clone. The CDR3 coding sequence is TGTGCCAGCAGTTACGATTCAGGGGGCGAGGGCTACACCTTC. This codes for CASSYDSGGEGYTF. The genes are TRBV6-6 and TRBJ1-2; 8 nucleotides line up with TRBD1. Germline V CDR1 and CDR2: MNHNY, SVGAGI (reference sequence). This CDR3 spans 14 amino acids. V lost 2 bases to trimming and J lost 8 bases; unmatched junction nucleotides: 7.

The V gene is TRBV10-2, the J gene TRBJ1-4; the D gene is possibly TRBD1 (6 bases). Trimming pared 8 bases from V and 3 bases from J, leaving 10 bases between. The CDR3 totals 13 residues. The V gene's germline CDR1 is WSHSY and CDR2 SAAADI. CDR3 in amino acids: CASGGAPNEKLFF. DNA of the CDR3: TGCGCCAGCGGGGGGGCCCCTAATGAAAAACTGTTTTTT.

Only one count was recorded for this clone. V and J are TRBV12-5 and TRBJ2-3; TRBD2 aligns across 9 bases. The V segment lost 2 bases and the J segment 8 bases; nucleotides outside the gene matches: 8. The germline V gene encodes CDR1 LGHNT and CDR2 FRNRAP. The length of the CDR3 is 15 residues. CDR3 in amino acids: CASGLHAGGLTTQYF. CDR3 sequence (DNA): TGTGCTAGTGGTTTGCATGCGGGGGGGCTAACTACGCAGTATTTT.

Only one count was recorded for this clone. This rearrangement joins TRBV6-1 to TRBJ1-1; D uncertain. Trimming shortened V by 2 bases and J by 0 bases, and 10 bases separated the two germline ends. Germline values: CDR1 MNHNS, CDR2 SASEGT. This CDR3 has 15 residues. DNA for the CDR3: TGTGCCAGCAGTGAACTGACATGGGTGAACACTGAAGCTTTCTTT. This sequence encodes CASSELTWVNTEAFF.

The chain links TRBV2 to TRBJ2-7; possibly TRBD1 for D (6 bases). The V end lost 5 bases, the J end lost 2 bases, and 10 bases lay between the germline ends. The CDR3 length is 13 residues. In germline, CDR1 is SNHLY, CDR2 FYNNEI. The CDR3 protein is CASSQGQPYEQYF. The CDR3, as DNA: TGTGCCAGCAGTCAGGGGCAACCCTACGAGCAGTACTTC.